This TCR beta chain was profiled in a study of T cell repertoires in cytomegalovirus infection. Overall study context: Indicated by public TCR beta signatures were CMV infection and matching HLA type.

Germline CDR1 is SGHTA and CDR2 is FQGNSA. This CDR3 has 13 residues. Trimming took 6 bases from V and 0 from J, leaving 8 bases between them. Notes on the study in general: The ex vivo response was dominated by HLA-C-restricted CMV-specific TCR beta clonotypes.

TCRdb re-derived calls from the reads in MiXCR, one entry per CDR3 protein. The data contain about 89,000 distinct CDR3 sequences, approximately 30% of them singletons. This clonotype came up many times. No antigen is known for it. The chain couples TRBV7-2 to TRBJ2-5; perhaps TRBD2 as D (5 bases). Material: CD8+ T cells from cultured PBMCs, obtained from culture after CMV antigen stimulation. This clonotype was obtained from a human donor in good health (CMV status not recorded). Some clones in this sample may be carry-over from other donors' samples. The CDR3 protein is CASRREYQETQYF. CDR3 sequence (DNA): TGTGCCAGCAGGAGGGAGTACCAAGAGACCCAGTACTTC.